This TCR beta chain was found in a study of Tregs in tolerant kidney transplant recipients. Whole-study findings and limits: The most relevant donor-specific Treg TCRbeta repertoire apparently came from expansion with activated donor B cells. In tolerant patients, donor-specific Tregs outgrew total Tregs, suggesting antigen-driven expansion.

CDR3 length: 15 residues. Trimming took 1 base from V and 3 from J, leaving 9 bases between them. Germline loops: CDR1 SGHDN, CDR2 FVKESK. To note about this clone: Its antigen is as yet unknown.

Here immunoSEQ multiplex PCR was the method, and the copy in TCRdb shows in-frame clones only, minus some. Of under 80,000 clones in the sample, roughly 85% were seen once. This material consisted of Tregs from blood, taken before the transplant. This receptor was identified in a human donor who received a combined kidney and bone marrow transplant. The J gene is TRBJ2-2, the V gene TRBV14; D possibly matches TRBD1 or TRBD2 (5 bases each). The CDR3 DNA is TGTGCCAGCAGCCAAGTAAGAGGGGACACCGGGGAGCTGTTTTTT. Translated: CASSQVRGDTGELFF. Complete variable domain (other parts from reference TRBV14 and TRBJ2-2): EAGVTQFPSHSVIEKGQTVTLRCDPISGHDNLYWYRRVMGKEIKFLLHFVKESKQDESGMPNNRFLAERTGGTYSTLKVQPAELEDSGVYFCASSQVRGDTGELFFGEGSRLTVL.